The 18 T cell receptor beta chains listed next were all sequenced from one sample in a study of T-cell reconstitution after alpha-beta-depleted transplantation in children. A TCRbeta library incorporating unique molecular identifiers was prepared. TCRdb reanalysed the PCR reads using MiXCR and keeps one entry per CDR3 protein. Among approximately 500,000 distinct CDR3 sequences listed, 25% to 30% were seen once. This material consisted of PBMCs, taken before TCRalphabeta/CD19-depleted stem cell transplant. The source of these receptors is a boy under two years old with Wiskott-Aldrich syndrome, due to receive a stem cell transplant.

This clonotype has at least ten counts. The CDR3 sequence: CSARDLSEQYF. CDR3 DNA: TGCAGTGCTAGAGATTTGTCCGAGCAGTACTTC. The chain employs TRBV20-1 and TRBJ2-7; no definite D call. Trimming stripped 0 bases from V and 6 bases from J, with 6 bases between. Germline CDR1 and CDR2: DFQATT and SNEGSKA (reference sequence). This CDR3 is built from 11 residues.

This clonotype occurred a few times. V usage is TRBV5-1 and J usage is TRBJ2-1; TRBD1 matches 7 bases. CDR3 length equals 13 residues. Per germline, CDR1 SGHRS and CDR2 YFSETQ. The J segment lost 9 bases and the V segment lost 4 bases, leaving 7 bases of the junction unmatched. Written as DNA, the CDR3 is TGCGCCAGCAGCGAAAAAACAGGGGTTGAGCAGTTCTTC. As protein: CASSEKTGVEQFF.

The gene calls are TRBV30 and TRBJ2-3; possibly TRBD1 for D (6 bases). Germline loops: CDR1 GTSNPN, CDR2 SVGIG (reference sequence). Trimming left V 3 bases short and J 4 bases short, with 8 bases between. CDR3 length: 12 amino acids. The DNA for the CDR3 is TGTGCCTGGAGATGGGGGCCAGATACGCAGTATTTT. It specifies CAWRWGPDTQYF.

This clonotype was counted between two and nine times. V is TRBV6-1 and J is TRBJ1-4; the D gene is possibly TRBD1 (6 bases). Germline-derived CDR1 and CDR2 are MNHNS and SASEGT. The V end lost 5 bases, the J end lost 4 bases, and 11 bases lay between the germline ends. The CDR3 consists of 14 residues. CDR3 sequence (DNA): TGTGCCAGCAGTCGGACAGCAGTTAATGAAAAACTGTTTTTT. This gives the protein CASSRTAVNEKLFF.

This clonotype came up a few times. The chain has TRBV15 and TRBJ2-1; no clear D. Germline-derived CDR1 and CDR2 are LNHNV and YYDKDF (reference sequence). V was shortened by 0 bases and J by 10 bases, with 10 bases between the two germline ends. This CDR3 is 13 amino acids long. CDR3 loop: CATSRDQGSEQFF. The CDR3 nucleotides read TGTGCCACCAGCAGAGATCAAGGATCAGAGCAGTTCTTC.

The chain recombines TRBV28 with TRBJ1-6; no clear D gene. Trimming removed 2 bases from V and 13 bases from J, with 6 bases in between. This CDR3 spans 11 amino acids. The germline CDR1 and CDR2 sequences are MDHEN and SYDVKM. The CDR3 sequence: CASSLGGPLHF. The CDR3 DNA reads as TGTGCCAGCAGTTTAGGTGGCCCCCTCCACTTT.

This clonotype was picked up a small number of times. The chain has TRBV12-3 or TRBV12-4 and TRBJ1-1; TRBD1 matches at 11 bases. CDR3 length equals 19 residues. Unmatched junction bases numbered 13, after V lost 3 bases and J lost 1 base. CDR3 loop: CASSFGRWDRGTSNTEAFF. In DNA, the CDR3 is TGTGCCAGCAGTTTCGGTCGCTGGGACAGGGGGACTTCGAACACTGAAGCTTTCTTT.

This clonotype was found a few times. This chain connects TRBV5-1 to TRBJ2-2; 7 bases align to TRBD1. Germline trimming cut 2 bases from V and 5 bases from J; bases unmatched to any gene: 9. Per germline, CDR1 SGHRS and CDR2 YFSETQ. CDR3 size: 16 residues. CDR3 sequence: CASSFLTGTVTGELFF. The CDR3, as DNA: TGCGCCAGCAGCTTCCTGACAGGGACAGTTACCGGGGAGCTGTTTTTT.

This clonotype was found a few times. The rearrangement joins TRBV5-1 to TRBJ2-1; D may be TRBD1 (5 bases). Germline V gene data show CDR1 as SGHRS and CDR2 as YFSETQ. This CDR3 has 14 amino acids. Trimming shortened V by 8 bases and J by 6 bases, and 18 bases separated the two germline ends. CDR3 sequence: CASMVPFRGNEQFF. Written as DNA, the CDR3 is TGCGCCAGTATGGTACCCTTTAGGGGCAATGAGCAGTTCTTC.

The chain combines TRBV5-1 with TRBJ2-1; 7 nucleotides align to TRBD1. V was pared by 4 bases and J by 8 bases, with 6 bases of the junction left unmatched. This CDR3 region has 13 residues. Looked up from germline, CDR1 is SGHRS and CDR2 is YFSETQ. Here the CDR3 DNA reads TGCGCCAGCAGCCATCACAGGGGTCATGAGCAGTTCTTC. Protein: CASSHHRGHEQFF.

This chain connects TRBV5-1 to TRBJ2-1, with D unresolved. The CDR3 runs 16 residues. V lost 0 bases, J lost 4 bases, and 14 bases lay in between. Germline values: CDR1 SGHRS, CDR2 YFSETQ. Here the CDR3 reads CASSLGWTKEYNEQFF. The CDR3 nucleotides read TGCGCCAGCAGCTTGGGTTGGACGAAAGAGTACAATGAGCAGTTCTTC.

In its sample, this clonotype was seen a few times. This chain connects TRBV10-3 to TRBJ2-3; 9 bases are shared with TRBD2. Germline values: CDR1 ENHRY, CDR2 SYGVKD. With V trimmed by 0 bases and J by 6 bases, 4 bases remained unmatched. The length of the CDR3 is 15 residues. The CDR3 sequence: CAISESRGRVDTQYF. The DNA of the CDR3 is TGTGCCATCAGTGAGTCGCGCGGGAGGGTTGATACGCAGTATTTT.

This sequence joins TRBV28 and TRBJ2-5; D not resolved. V lost 2 bases and J 5 bases, leaving 15 bases between the germline ends. CDR3 size: 15 residues. Germline values: CDR1 MDHEN, CDR2 SYDVKM. CDR3 residues: CASSLRLTVRETQYF. The CDR3 coding sequence is TGTGCCAGCAGTTTACGCCTAACAGTAAGGGAGACCCAGTACTTC.

The chain joins TRBV5-6 to TRBJ2-3, with D maybe TRBD2 (7 bases). This CDR3 has 14 residues. CDR1 and CDR2 (germline): SGHDT, YYEEEE. Trimming took 1 base from V and 7 from J, leaving 13 bases between them. CDR3 sequence (DNA): TGTGCCAGCAGCTTGTGGGGGGGCGCAAATACGCAGTATTTT. Encoded protein: CASSLWGGANTQYF.

This clonotype was detected only once. The chain recombines TRBV27 with TRBJ2-3, with 10 positions matching TRBD2. V was clipped by 4 bases and J by 5 bases; unmatched bases: 6. CDR1 is MNHEY, CDR2 SMNVEV, per germline (reference sequence). The CDR3 totals 15 residues. The CDR3, as DNA: TGTGCCAGCAGTTGGGGACTAGCGCGTGGAGATACGCAGTATTTT. Its protein is CASSWGLARGDTQYF.

There are a few counts of this clonotype. The chain carries TRBV12-3 or TRBV12-4 and TRBJ1-1; D possibly corresponds to TRBD1 (5 bases). CDR3 length: 14 amino acids. Trimming pared 5 bases from V and 3 bases from J, leaving 13 bases between. In DNA, the CDR3 is TGTGCCAGCAGTCTGGGGGTAGTCGACACTGAAGCTTTCTTT. Translated: CASSLGVVDTEAFF.

In its sample, this clonotype was seen a few times. The chain has TRBV27 and TRBJ2-6; 9 bases map to TRBD2. The CDR3 runs to 17 residues. Germline CDR1 and CDR2: MNHEY and SMNVEV (reference sequence). V was pared by 6 bases and J by 3 bases, with 9 bases of the junction left unmatched. The CDR3 nucleotides read TGTGCCAGCAGCCCTAGGCCTAGCGGGATTGGGGCCAACGTCCTGACTTTC. This codes for CASSPRPSGIGANVLTF.

The chain has TRBV5-1 and TRBJ2-5, with 11 bases fitting TRBD2. Germline V CDR1 and CDR2: SGHRS, YFSETQ. Unmatched junction bases numbered 5, after V lost 2 bases and J lost 5 bases. The CDR3 totals 15 residues. This CDR3 is CASSLTSGRGETQYF. In DNA form, the CDR3 reads TGCGCCAGCAGCTTAACTAGCGGGAGAGGGGAGACCCAGTACTTC. The full variable domain, its missing parts supplied by reference TRBV5-1 and TRBJ2-5, is KAGVTQTPRYLIKTRGQQVTLSCSPISGHRSVSWYQQTPGQGLQFLFEYFSETQRNKGNFPGRFSGRQFSNSRSEMNVSTLELGDSALYLCASSLTSGRGETQYFGPGTRLLVL.